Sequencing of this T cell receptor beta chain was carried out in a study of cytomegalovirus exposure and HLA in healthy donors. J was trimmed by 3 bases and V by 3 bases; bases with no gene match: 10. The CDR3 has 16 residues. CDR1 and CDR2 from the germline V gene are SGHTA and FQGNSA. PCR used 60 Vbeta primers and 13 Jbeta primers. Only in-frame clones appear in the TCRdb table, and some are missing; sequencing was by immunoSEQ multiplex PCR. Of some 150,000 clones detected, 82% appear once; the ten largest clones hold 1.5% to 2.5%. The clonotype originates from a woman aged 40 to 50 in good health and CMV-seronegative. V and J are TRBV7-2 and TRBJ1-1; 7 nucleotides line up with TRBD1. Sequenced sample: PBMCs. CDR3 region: CASSFEGVRGDTEAFF. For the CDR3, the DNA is TGTGCCAGCAGCTTTGAGGGTGTCAGGGGGGACACTGAAGCTTTCTTT. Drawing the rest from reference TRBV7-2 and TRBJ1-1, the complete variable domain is GAGVSQSPSNKVTEKGKDVELRCDPISGHTALYWYRQSLGQGLEFLIYFQGNSAPDKSGLPSDRFSAERTGGSVSTLTIQRTQQEDSAVYLCASSFEGVRGDTEAFFGQGTRLTVV.